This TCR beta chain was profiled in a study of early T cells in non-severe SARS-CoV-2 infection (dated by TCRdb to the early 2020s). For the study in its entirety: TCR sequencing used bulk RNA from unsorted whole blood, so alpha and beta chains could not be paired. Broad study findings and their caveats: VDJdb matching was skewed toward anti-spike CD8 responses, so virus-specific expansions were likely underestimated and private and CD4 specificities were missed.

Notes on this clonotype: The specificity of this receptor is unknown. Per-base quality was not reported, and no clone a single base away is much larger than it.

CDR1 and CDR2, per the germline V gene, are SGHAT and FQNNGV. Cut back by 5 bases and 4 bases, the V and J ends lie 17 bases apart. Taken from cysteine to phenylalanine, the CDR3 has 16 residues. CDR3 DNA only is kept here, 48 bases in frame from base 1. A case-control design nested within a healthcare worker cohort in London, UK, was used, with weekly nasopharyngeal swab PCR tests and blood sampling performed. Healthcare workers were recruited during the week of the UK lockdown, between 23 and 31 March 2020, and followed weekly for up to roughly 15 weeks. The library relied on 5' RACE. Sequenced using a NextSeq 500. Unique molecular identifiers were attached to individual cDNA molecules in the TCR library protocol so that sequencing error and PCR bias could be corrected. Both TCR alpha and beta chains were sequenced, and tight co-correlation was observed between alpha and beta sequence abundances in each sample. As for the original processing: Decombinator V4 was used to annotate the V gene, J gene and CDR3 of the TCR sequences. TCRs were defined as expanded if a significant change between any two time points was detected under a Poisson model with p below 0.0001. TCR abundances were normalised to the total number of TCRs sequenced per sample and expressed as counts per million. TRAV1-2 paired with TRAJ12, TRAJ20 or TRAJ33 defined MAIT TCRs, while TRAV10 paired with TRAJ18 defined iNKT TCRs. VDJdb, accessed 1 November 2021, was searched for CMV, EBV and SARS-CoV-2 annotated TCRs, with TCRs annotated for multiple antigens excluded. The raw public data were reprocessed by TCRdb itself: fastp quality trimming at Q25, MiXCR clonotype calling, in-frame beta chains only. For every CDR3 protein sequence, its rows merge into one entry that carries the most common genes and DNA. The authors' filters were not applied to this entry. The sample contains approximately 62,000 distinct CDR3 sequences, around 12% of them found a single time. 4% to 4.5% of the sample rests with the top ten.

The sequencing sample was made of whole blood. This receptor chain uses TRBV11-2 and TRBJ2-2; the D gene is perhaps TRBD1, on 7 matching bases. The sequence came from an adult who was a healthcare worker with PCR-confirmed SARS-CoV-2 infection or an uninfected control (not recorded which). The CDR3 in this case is CASSQQGGTVTGELFF. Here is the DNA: TGTGCCAGCAGCCAGCAGGGCGGGACAGTCACCGGGGAGCTGTTTTTT. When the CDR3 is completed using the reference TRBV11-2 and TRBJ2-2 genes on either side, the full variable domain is EAGVAQSPRYKIIEKRQSVAFWCNPISGHATLYWYQQILGQGPKLLIQFQNNGVVDDSQLPKDRFSAERLKGVDSTLKIQPAKLEDSAVYLCASSQQGGTVTGELFFGEGSRLTVL.